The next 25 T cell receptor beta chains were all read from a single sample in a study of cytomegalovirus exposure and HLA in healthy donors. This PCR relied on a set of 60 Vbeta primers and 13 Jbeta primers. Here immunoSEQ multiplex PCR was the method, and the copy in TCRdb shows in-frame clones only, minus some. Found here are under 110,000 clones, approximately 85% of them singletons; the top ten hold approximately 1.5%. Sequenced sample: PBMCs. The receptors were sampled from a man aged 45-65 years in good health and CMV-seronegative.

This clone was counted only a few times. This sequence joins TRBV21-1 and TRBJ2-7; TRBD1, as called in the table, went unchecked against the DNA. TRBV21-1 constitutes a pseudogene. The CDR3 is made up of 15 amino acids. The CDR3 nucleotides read TGTGCCAGCGGCTCAGGGGTGCCGCAATCCTACGAGCAGTACGTC. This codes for CASGSGVPQSYEQYV.

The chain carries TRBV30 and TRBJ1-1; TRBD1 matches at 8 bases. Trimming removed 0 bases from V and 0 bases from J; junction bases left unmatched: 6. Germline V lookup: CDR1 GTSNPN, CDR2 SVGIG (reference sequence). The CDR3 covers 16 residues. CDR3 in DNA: TGTGCCTGGAGTGTCCCGAGGACAGGGCTGAACACTGAAGCTTTCTTT. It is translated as CAWSVPRTGLNTEAFF. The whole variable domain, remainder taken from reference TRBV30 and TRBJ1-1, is SQTIHQWPATLVQPVGSPLSLECTVEGTSNPNLYWYRQAAGRGLQLLFYSVGIGQISSEVPQNLSASRPQDRQFILSSKKLLLSDSGFYLCAWSVPRTGLNTEAFFGQGTRLTVV.

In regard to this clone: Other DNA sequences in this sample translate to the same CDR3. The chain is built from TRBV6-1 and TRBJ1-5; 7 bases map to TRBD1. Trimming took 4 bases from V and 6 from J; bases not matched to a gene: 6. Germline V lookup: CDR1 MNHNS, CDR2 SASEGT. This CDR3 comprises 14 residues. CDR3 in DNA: TGTGCCAGCAGTGTACAGGGGTTTAGTCAGCCCCAGCATTTT. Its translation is CASSVQGFSQPQHF.

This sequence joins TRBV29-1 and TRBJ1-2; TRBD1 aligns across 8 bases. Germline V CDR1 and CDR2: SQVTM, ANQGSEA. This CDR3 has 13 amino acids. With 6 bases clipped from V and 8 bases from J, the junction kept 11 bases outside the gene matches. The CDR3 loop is CSVYPTGEEGYTF. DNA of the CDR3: TGCAGCGTCTATCCGACAGGGGAGGAAGGCTACACCTTC.

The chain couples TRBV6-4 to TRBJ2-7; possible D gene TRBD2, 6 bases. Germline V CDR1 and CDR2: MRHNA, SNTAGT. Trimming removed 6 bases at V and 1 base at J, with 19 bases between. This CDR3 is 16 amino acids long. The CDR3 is CASRTSGGWGSYEQYV. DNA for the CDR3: TGTGCCAGCAGGACCTCCGGAGGGTGGGGTTCCTACGAGCAGTACGTC.

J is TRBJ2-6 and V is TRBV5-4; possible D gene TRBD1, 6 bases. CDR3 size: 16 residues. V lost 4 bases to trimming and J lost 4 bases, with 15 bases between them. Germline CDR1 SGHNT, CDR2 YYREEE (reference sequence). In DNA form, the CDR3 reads TGTGCCAGCAGCCGGTCAGGGGAGACAGGGGCCAACGTCCTGACTTTC. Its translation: CASSRSGETGANVLTF.

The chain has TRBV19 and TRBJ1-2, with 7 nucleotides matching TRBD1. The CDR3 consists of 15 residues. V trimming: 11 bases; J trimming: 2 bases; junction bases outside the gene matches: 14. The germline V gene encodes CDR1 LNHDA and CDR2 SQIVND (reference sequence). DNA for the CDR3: TGTGCCGATTACTGGGGACAGCGAAGAAACTATGGCTACACCTTC. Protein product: CADYWGQRRNYGYTF.

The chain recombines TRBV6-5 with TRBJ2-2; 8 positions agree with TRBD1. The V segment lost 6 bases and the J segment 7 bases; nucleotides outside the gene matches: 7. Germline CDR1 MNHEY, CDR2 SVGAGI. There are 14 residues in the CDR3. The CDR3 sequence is CASSSGQGHGELFF. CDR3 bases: TGTGCCAGCAGCTCCGGACAGGGCCACGGGGAGCTGTTTTTT.

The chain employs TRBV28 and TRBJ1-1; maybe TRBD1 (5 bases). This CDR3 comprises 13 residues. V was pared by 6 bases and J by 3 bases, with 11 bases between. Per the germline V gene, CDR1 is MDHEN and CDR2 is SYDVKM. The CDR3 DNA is TGTGCCAGCAGGGGGCTCATGGACACTGAAGCTTTCTTT. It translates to CASRGLMDTEAFF.

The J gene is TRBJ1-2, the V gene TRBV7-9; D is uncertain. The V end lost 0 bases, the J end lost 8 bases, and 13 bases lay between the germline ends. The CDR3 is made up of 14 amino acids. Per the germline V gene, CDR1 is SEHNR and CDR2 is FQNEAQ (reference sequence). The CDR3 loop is CASSLAAGNPGYTF. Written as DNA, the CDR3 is TGTGCCAGCAGCTTAGCTGCAGGTAATCCAGGCTACACCTTC.

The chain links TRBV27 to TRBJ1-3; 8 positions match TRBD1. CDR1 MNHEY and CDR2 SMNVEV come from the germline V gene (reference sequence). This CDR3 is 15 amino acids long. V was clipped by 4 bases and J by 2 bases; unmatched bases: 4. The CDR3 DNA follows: TGTGCCAGCAGTTCTCAGGGGGCCACTGGAAACACCATATATTTT. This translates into CASSSQGATGNTIYF.

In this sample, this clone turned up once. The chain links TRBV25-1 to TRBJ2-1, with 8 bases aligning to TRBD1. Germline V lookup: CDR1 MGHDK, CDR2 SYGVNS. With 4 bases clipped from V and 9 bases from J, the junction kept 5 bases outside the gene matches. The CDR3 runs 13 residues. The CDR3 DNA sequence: TGTGCCAGCAGTGCGGGGACAGGAACTGAGCAGTTCTTC. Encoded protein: CASSAGTGTEQFF.

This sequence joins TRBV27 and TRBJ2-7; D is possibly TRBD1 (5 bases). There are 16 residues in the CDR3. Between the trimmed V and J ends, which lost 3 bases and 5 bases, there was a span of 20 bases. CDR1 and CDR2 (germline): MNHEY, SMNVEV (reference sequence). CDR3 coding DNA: TGTGCCAGCAGTTTTCCCCCCAAGGGGCACTGTGACGAGCAGTACGTC. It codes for CASSFPPKGHCDEQYV.

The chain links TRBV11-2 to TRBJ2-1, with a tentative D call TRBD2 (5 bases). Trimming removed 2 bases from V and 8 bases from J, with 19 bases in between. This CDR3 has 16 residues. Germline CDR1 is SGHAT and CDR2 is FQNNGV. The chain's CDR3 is CASSLNVLSRADEQFF. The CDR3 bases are TGTGCCAGCAGCTTAAACGTTTTGAGTAGAGCGGATGAGCAGTTCTTC. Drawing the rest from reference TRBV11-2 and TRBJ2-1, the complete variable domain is EAGVAQSPRYKIIEKRQSVAFWCNPISGHATLYWYQQILGQGPKLLIQFQNNGVVDDSQLPKDRFSAERLKGVDSTLKIQPAKLEDSAVYLCASSLNVLSRADEQFFGPGTRLTVL.

CDR3 loop: CASRPSRGSNTEAFF. The CDR3 nucleotides read TGTGCCAGCAGACCGTCCCGGGGGTCGAACACTGAAGCTTTCTTT. V and J are TRBV6-5 and TRBJ1-1; maybe TRBD1 (5 bases). V shed 6 bases and J shed 1 base, with 15 bases lying between them. Germline loops: CDR1 MNHEY, CDR2 SVGAGI. The CDR3 runs to 15 residues.

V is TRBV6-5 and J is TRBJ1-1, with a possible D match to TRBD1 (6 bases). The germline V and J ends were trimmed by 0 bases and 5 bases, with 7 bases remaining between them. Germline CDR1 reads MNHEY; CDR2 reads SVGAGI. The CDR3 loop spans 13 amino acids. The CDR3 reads CASSYSTGTEAFF. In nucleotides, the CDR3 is TGTGCCAGCAGTTACTCGACAGGTACTGAAGCTTTCTTT.

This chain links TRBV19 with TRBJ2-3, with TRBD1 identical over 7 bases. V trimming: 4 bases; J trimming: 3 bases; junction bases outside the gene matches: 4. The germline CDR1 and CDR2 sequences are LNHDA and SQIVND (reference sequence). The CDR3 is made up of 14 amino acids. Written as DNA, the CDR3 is TGTGCCAGTAGTAAGGACAGGCAAACAGATACGCAGTATTTT. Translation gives CASSKDRQTDTQYF.

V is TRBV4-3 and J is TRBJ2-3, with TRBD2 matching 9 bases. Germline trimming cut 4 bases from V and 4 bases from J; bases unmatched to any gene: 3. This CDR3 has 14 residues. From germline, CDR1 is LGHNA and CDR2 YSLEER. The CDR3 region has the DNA TGCGCCAGCAGCCGGGTAGCGGGGGCAGATACGCAGTATTTT. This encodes CASSRVAGADTQYF.

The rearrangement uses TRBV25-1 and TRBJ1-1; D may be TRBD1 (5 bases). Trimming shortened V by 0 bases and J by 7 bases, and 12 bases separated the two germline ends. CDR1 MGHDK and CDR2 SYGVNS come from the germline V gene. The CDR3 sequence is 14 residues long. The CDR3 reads CASSEYGRRGEAFF. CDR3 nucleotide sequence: TGTGCCAGCAGTGAATACGGTAGGAGGGGTGAAGCTTTCTTT.

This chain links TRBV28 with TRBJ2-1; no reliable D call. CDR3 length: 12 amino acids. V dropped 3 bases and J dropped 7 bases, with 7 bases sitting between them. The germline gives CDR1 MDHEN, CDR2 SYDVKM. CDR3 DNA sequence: TGTGCCAGCAGTTTTGGCCGAAATGAGCAGTTCTTC. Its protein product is CASSFGRNEQFF.

CDR3 nucleotide sequence: TGTGCCAGCAGCTTAGTTGTTACACCGAACACTGAAGCTTTCTTT. Translating gives CASSLVVTPNTEAFF. This rearrangement joins TRBV7-2 to TRBJ1-1; D call uncertain. The length of the CDR3 is 15 residues. CDR1 is SGHTA, CDR2 FQGNSA, per germline. The germline V and J ends were trimmed by 1 base and 1 base, with 10 bases remaining between them.

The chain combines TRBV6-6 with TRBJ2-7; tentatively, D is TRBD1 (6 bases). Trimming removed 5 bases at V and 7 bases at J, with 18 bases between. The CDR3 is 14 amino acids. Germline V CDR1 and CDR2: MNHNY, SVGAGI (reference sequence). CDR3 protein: CASSRKDRPREQYF. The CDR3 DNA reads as TGTGCCAGCAGTCGAAAAGACAGGCCACGGGAGCAGTACTTC.

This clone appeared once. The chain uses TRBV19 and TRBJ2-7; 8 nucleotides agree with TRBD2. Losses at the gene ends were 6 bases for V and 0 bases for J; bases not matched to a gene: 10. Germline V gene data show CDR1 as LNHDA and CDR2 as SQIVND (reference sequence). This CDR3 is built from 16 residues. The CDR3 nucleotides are TGTGCCAGTAGCCCGGGAGGGGCCAAGAGCTCCTACGAGCAGTACGTC. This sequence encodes CASSPGGAKSSYEQYV.

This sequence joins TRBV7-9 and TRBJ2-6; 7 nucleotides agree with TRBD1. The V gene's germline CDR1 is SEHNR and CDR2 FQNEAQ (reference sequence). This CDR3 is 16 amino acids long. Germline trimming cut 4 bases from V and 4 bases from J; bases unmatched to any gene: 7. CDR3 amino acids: CASSSYRGLGANVLTF. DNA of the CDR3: TGTGCCAGCAGCTCATACAGGGGATTAGGGGCCAACGTCCTGACTTTC.

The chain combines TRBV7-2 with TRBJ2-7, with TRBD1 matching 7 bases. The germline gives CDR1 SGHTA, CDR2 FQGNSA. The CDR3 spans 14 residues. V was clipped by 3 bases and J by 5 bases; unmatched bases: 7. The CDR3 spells CASSFETGYNEQYF. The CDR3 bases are TGTGCCAGCAGCTTTGAGACAGGGTATAACGAGCAGTACTTC.